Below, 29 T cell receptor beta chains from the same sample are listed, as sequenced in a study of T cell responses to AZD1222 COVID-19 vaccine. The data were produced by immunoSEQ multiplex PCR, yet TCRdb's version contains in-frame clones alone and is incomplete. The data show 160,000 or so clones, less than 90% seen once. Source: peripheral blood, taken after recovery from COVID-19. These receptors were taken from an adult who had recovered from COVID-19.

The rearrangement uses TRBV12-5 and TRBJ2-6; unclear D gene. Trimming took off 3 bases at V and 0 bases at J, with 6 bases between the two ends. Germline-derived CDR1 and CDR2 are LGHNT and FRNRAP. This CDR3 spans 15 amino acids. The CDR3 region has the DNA TGTGCTAGTGGTTTAGGTGACTCTGGGGCCAACGTCCTGACTTTC. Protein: CASGLGDSGANVLTF.

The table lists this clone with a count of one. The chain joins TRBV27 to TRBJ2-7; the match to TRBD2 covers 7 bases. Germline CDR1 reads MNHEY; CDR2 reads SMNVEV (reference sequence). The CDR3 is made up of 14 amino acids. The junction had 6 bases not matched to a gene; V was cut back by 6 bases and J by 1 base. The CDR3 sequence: CASSRSRGSYEQYF. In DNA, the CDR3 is TGTGCCAGCAGCCGTTCGCGGGGGTCCTACGAGCAGTACTTC.

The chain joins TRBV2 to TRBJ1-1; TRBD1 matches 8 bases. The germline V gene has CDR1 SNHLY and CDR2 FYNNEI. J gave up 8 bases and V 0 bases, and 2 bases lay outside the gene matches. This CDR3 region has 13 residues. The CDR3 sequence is CASSEAQGGEAFF. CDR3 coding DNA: TGTGCCAGCAGTGAAGCACAGGGGGGAGAAGCTTTCTTT.

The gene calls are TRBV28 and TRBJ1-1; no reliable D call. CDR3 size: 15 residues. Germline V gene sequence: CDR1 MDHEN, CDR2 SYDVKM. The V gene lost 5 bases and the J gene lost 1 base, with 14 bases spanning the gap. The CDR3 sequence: CASSASGSGNTEAFF. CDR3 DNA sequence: TGTGCCAGCAGTGCATCAGGATCTGGGAACACTGAAGCTTTCTTT.

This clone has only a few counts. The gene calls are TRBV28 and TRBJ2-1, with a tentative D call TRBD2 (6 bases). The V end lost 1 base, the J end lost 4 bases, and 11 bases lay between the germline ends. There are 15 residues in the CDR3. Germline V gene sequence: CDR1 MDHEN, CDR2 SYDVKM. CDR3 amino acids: CASSLLGTSYNEQFF. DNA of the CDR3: TGTGCCAGCAGTTTATTAGGGACTTCATACAATGAGCAGTTCTTC.

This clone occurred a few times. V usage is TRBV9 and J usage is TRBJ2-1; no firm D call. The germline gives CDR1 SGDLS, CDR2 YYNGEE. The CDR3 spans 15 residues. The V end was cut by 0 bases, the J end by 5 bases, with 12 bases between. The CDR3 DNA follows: TGTGCCAGCAGCGTAGGGGCTAGAAGGGACAATGAGCAGTTCTTC. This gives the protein CASSVGARRDNEQFF.

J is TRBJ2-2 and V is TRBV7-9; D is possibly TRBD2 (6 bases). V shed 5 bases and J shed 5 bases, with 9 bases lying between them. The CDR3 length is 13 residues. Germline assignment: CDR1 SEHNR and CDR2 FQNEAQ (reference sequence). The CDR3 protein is CASSPGGTGELFF. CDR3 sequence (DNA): TGTGCCAGCAGCCCCGGGGGAACCGGGGAGCTGTTTTTT. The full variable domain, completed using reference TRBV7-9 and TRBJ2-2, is DTGVSQNPRHKITKRGQNVTFRCDPISEHNRLYWYRQTLGQGPEFLTYFQNEAQLEKSRLLSDRFSAERPKGSFSTLEIQRTEQGDSAMYLCASSPGGTGELFFGEGSRLTVL.

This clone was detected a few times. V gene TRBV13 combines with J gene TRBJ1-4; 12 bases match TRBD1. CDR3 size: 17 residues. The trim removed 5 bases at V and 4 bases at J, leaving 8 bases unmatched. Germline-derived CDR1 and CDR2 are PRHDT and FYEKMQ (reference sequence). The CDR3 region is CASSGDRGRSGNEKLFF. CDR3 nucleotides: TGTGCCAGCAGCGGGGACAGGGGGCGGAGCGGTAATGAAAAACTGTTTTTT. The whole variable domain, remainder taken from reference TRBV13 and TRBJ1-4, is AAGVIQSPRHLIKEKRETATLKCYPIPRHDTVYWYQQGPGQDPQFLISFYEKMQSDKGSIPDRFSAQQFSDYHSELNMSSLELGDSALYFCASSGDRGRSGNEKLFFGSGTQLSVL.

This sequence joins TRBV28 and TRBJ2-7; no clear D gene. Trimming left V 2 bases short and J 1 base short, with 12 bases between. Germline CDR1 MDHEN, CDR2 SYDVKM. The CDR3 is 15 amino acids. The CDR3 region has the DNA TGTGCCAGCAGTTTAGAACGGCCGATATCCTACGAGCAGTACTTC. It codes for CASSLERPISYEQYF.

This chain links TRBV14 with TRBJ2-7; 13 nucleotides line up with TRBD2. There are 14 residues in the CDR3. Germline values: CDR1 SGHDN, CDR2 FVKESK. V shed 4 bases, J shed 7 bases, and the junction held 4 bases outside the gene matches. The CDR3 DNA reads TGTGCCAGCAGCCTGGGACTAGCGGGGAGGGAGCAGTACTTC. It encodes CASSLGLAGREQYF.

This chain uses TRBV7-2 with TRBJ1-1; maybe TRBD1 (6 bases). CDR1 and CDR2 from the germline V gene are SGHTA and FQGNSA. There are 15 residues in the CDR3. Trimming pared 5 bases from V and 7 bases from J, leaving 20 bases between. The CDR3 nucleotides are TGTGCCAGCAGCCTAAAGCTTCCCGGACAGCTTGAAGCTTTCTTT. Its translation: CASSLKLPGQLEAFF.

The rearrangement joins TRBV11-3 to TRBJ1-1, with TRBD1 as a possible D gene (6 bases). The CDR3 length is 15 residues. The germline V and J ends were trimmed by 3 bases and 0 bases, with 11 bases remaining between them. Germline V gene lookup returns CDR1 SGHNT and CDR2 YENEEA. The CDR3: CASSLDGTMNTEAFF. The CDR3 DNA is TGTGCCAGCAGCTTGGACGGGACAATGAACACTGAAGCTTTCTTT. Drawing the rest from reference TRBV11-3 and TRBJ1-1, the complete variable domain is EAGVVQSPRYKIIEKKQPVAFWCNPISGHNTLYWYLQNLGQGPELLIRYENEEAVDDSQLPKDRFSAERLKGVDSTLKIQPAELGDSAVYLCASSLDGTMNTEAFFGQGTRLTVV.

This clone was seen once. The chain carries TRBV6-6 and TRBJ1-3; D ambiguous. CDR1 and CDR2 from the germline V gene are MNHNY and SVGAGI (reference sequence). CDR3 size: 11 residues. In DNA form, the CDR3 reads TGTGCGGCCCCTTCTGGAAACACCATATATTTT. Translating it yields CAAPSGNTIYF.

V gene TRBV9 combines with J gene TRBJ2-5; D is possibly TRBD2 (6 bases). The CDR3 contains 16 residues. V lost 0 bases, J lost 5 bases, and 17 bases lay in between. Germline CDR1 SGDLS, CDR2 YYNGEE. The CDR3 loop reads CASSVEPETRRETQYF. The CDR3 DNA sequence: TGTGCCAGCAGCGTAGAACCCGAGACTAGACGGGAGACCCAGTACTTC.

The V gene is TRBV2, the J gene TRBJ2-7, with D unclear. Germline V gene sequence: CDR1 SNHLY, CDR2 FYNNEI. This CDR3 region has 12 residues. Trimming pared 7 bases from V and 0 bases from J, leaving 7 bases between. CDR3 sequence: CASNSNSYEQYF. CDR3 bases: TGTGCCAGCAACTCCAACTCCTACGAGCAGTACTTC. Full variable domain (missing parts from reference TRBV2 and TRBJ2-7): EPEVTQTPSHQVTQMGQEVILRCVPISNHLYFYWYRQILGQKVEFLVSFYNNEISEKSEIFDDQFSVERPDGSNFTLKIRSTKLEDSAMYFCASNSNSYEQYFGPGTRLTVT.

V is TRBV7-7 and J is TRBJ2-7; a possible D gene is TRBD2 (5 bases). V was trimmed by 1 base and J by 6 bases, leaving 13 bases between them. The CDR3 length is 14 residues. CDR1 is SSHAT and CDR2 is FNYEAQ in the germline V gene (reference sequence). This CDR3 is CASSLGGVGGEQYF. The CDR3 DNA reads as TGTGCCAGCAGCTTAGGGGGAGTAGGTGGCGAGCAGTACTTC.

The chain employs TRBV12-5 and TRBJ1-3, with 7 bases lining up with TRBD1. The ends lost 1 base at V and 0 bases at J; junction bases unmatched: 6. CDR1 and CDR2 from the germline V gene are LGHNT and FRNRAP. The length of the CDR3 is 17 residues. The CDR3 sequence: CASGLGRTGDSGNTIYF. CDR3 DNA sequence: TGTGCTAGTGGTTTGGGCCGGACAGGAGACTCTGGAAACACCATATATTTT.

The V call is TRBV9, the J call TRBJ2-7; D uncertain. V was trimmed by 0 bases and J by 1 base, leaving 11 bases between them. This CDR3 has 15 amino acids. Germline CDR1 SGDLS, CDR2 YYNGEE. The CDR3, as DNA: TGTGCCAGCAGCGTAGCTGCCAGCAGATCCTACGAGCAGTACTTC. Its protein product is CASSVAASRSYEQYF. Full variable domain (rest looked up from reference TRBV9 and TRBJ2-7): DSGVTQTPKHLITATGQRVTLRCSPRSGDLSVYWYQQSLDQGLQFLIQYYNGEERAKGNILERFSAQQFPDLHSELNLSSLELGDSALYFCASSVAASRSYEQYFGPGTRLTVT.

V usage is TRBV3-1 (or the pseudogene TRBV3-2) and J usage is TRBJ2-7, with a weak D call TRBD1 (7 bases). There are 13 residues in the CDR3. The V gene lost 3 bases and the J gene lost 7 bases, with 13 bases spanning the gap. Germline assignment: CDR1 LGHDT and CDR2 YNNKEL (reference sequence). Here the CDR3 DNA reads TGTGCCAGCAGCCAGGAGGGGGCGAGGGAGCAGTACTTC. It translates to CASSQEGAREQYF.

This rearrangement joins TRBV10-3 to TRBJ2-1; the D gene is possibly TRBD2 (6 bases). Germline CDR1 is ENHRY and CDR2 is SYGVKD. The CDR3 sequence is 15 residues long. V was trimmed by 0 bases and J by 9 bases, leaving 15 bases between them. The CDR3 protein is CAISESAGREGEQFF. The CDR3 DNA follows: TGTGCCATCAGTGAGTCGGCGGGAAGGGAAGGTGAGCAGTTCTTC.

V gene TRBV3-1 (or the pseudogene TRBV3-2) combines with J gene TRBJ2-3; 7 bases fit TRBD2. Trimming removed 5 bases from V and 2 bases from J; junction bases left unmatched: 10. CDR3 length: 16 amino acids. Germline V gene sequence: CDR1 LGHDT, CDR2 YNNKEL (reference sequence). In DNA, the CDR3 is TGTGCCAGCAGCTCCCAACGGACTAGACCCACAGATACGCAGTATTTT. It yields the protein CASSSQRTRPTDTQYF.

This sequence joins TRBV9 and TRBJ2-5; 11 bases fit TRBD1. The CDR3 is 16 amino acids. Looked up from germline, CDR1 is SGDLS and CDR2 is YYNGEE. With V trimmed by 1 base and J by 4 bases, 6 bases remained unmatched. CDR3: CASSVRTGGAGETQYF. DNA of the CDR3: TGTGCCAGCAGCGTAAGGACAGGGGGCGCGGGAGAGACCCAGTACTTC.

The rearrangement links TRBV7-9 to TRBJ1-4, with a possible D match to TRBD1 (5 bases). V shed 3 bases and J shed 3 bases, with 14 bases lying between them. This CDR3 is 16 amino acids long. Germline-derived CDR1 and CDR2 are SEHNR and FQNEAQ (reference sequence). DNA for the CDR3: TGTGCCAGCAGCTTGGGGACCGTCCGACCTAATGAAAAACTGTTTTTT. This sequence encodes CASSLGTVRPNEKLFF. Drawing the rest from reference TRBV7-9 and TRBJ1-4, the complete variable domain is DTGVSQNPRHKITKRGQNVTFRCDPISEHNRLYWYRQTLGQGPEFLTYFQNEAQLEKSRLLSDRFSAERPKGSFSTLEIQRTEQGDSAMYLCASSLGTVRPNEKLFFGSGTQLSVL.

The CDR3 sequence: CASQSQGPTYNEQFF. In nucleotides, the CDR3 is TGTGCCAGTCAGTCCCAGGGGCCTACCTACAATGAGCAGTTCTTC. V usage is TRBV19 and J usage is TRBJ2-1; TRBD1 is a possible D gene (6 bases). Trimming removed 8 bases from V and 2 bases from J, with 16 bases in between. The CDR3 covers 15 residues. Germline V gene sequence: CDR1 LNHDA, CDR2 SQIVND (reference sequence).

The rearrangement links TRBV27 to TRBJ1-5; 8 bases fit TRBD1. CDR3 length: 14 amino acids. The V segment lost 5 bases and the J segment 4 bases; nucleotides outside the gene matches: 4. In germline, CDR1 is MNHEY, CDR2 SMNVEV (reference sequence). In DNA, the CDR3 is TGTGCCAGCAGTCAACAGGGGGGTAATCAGCCCCAGCATTTT. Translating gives CASSQQGGNQPQHF.

CDR3 bases: TGTGCCAGCAGCTCCGGGGGGTTGGTCAATCAGCCCCAGCATTTT. Its translation: CASSSGGLVNQPQHF. The rearrangement links TRBV7-2 to TRBJ1-5; possible D gene TRBD1, 5 bases. The CDR3 length is 15 residues. Trimming removed 4 bases from V and 3 bases from J, with 13 bases in between. The V gene's germline CDR1 is SGHTA and CDR2 FQGNSA.

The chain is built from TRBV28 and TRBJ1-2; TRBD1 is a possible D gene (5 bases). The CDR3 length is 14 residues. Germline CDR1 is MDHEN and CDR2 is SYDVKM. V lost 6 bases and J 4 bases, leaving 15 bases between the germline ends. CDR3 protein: CASSPPGLAYGYTF. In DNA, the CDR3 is TGTGCCAGCAGCCCACCGGGACTGGCCTATGGCTACACCTTC.

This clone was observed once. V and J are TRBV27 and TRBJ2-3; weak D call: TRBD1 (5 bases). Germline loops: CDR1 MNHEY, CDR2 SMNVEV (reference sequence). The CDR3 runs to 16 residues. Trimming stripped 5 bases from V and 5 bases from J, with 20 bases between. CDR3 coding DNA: TGTGCCAGCAGTCTGGTGGGGCGGTTATCGGGAGATACGCAGTATTTT. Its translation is CASSLVGRLSGDTQYF.

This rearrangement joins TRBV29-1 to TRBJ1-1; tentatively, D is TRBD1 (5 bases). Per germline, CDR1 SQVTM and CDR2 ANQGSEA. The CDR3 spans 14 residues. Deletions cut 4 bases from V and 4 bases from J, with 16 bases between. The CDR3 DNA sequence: TGCAGCGTTGGTGGAAGCGGGGGTGGCACTGAAGCTTTCTTT. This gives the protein CSVGGSGGGTEAFF.